This T cell receptor (beta chain) was recorded in a study of blood T cell dynamics during melanoma immunotherapy. Study overall: First-line therapy was either pembrolizumab or nivolumab with ipilimumab for metastatic melanoma. Findings of the study overall: It remained unknown if the driving T cell clones were melanoma-specific.

Time point in this sample: pre-treatment baseline. Details on this clone: Its antigen is currently unknown.

Here immunoSEQ multiplex PCR was the method, and the copy in TCRdb shows in-frame clones only, minus some. The repertoire holds 15,000 to 20,000 clones, roughly nine tenths seen once, with more than 1.5% in the top ten. There are 12 residues in the CDR3. CDR1 is MDHEN and CDR2 is SYDVKM in the germline V gene. Trimming took off 3 bases at V and 7 bases at J, with 4 bases between the two ends. The source material was blood, sampled from a patient treated with checkpoint blockade. The chain carries TRBV28 and TRBJ1-6; D is undetermined. The sequence derives from a human donor with melanoma. CDR3 in DNA: TGTGCCAGCAGTTTGGGAAATTCACCCCTCCACTTT. Residues: CASSLGNSPLHF.